Below, 6 T cell receptor beta chains from the same sample are listed, as sequenced in a study of blood T cell repertoires in COVID-19. Here immunoSEQ multiplex PCR was the method, and the copy in TCRdb shows in-frame clones only, minus some. The sample lists around 300,000 clones, roughly 90% occurring once. The sample comprised peripheral blood. These receptors were collected from a man between 18 and 29 years old with active or convalescent COVID-19.

The genes are TRBV29-1 and TRBJ1-1; possibly TRBD1 for D (6 bases). CDR1 SQVTM and CDR2 ANQGSEA come from the germline V gene. The CDR3 covers 15 residues. DNA for the CDR3: TGCAGTCTCAGGGGCACAGGCGCGGATGTGACTGAAGCTTTCTTT. It yields the protein CSLRGTGADVTEAFF.

V is TRBV19 and J is TRBJ2-2; 14 nucleotides match TRBD2. CDR1 is LNHDA, CDR2 SQIVND, per germline (reference sequence). V lost 4 bases, J lost 5 bases, and 12 bases stayed unmatched. The CDR3 is 19 amino acids. The CDR3 is CASSTGTSGSWVGTGELFF. The CDR3 bases are TGTGCCAGTAGTACCGGGACTAGCGGGAGCTGGGTCGGTACCGGGGAGCTGTTTTTT. Full variable domain (missing parts from reference TRBV19 and TRBJ2-2): DGGITQSPKYLFRKEGQNVTLSCEQNLNHDAMYWYRQDPGQGLRLIYYSQIVNDFQKGDIAEGYSVSREKKESFPLTVTSAQKNPTAFYLCASSTGTSGSWVGTGELFFGEGSRLTVL.

This clone was picked up a small number of times. The chain recombines TRBV7-7 with TRBJ2-7, with TRBD2 identical over 8 bases. CDR3 length equals 15 residues. Trimming cost V 5 bases and J 3 bases; bases outside gene matches: 9. Germline V gene lookup returns CDR1 SSHAT and CDR2 FNYEAQ (reference sequence). The CDR3 DNA sequence: TGTGCCAGCAGCCCCGGGATAGCGGGGAACTACGAGCAGTACTTC. It encodes CASSPGIAGNYEQYF.

The chain has TRBV19 and TRBJ1-5; 7 bases match TRBD1. The germline V gene has CDR1 LNHDA and CDR2 SQIVND (reference sequence). There are 16 residues in the CDR3. J gave up 4 bases and V 6 bases, and 12 bases lay outside the gene matches. The CDR3 sequence is CASRHRRQGVNQPQHF. In DNA form, the CDR3 reads TGTGCCAGTAGACACCGCCGGCAGGGGGTGAATCAGCCCCAGCATTTT.

This chain links TRBV27 with TRBJ2-3; D is undetermined. This CDR3 contains 14 residues. Germline CDR1 and CDR2: MNHEY and SMNVEV (reference sequence). The V end lost 5 bases, the J end lost 6 bases, and 15 bases lay between the germline ends. The CDR3 loop is CASSVTVSSDTQYF. The CDR3 region has the DNA TGTGCCAGCAGTGTTACAGTATCGTCGGATACGCAGTATTTT.

The rearrangement links TRBV28 to TRBJ2-7; D might be TRBD1 (6 bases). Germline lookup yields CDR1 MDHEN and CDR2 SYDVKM. The CDR3 is 15 amino acids. V was clipped by 6 bases and J by 0 bases, with 15 bases between them. The CDR3 protein is CASRAFTGTSYEQYF. The CDR3 DNA follows: TGTGCCAGCAGAGCCTTTACAGGGACCTCCTACGAGCAGTACTTC.